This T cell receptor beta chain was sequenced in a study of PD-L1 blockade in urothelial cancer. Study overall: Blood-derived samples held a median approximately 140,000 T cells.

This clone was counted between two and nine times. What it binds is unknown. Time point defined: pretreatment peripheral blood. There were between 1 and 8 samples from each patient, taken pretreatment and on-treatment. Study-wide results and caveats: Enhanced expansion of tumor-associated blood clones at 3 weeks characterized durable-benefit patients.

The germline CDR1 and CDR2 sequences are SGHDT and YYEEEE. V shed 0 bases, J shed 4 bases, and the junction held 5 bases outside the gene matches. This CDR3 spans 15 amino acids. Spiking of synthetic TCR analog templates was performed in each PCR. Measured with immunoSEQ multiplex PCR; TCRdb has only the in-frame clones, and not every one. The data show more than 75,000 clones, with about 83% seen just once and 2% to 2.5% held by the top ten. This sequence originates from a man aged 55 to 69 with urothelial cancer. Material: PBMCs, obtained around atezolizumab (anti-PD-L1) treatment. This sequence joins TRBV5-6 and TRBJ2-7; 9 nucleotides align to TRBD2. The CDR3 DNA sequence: TGTGCCAGCAGCTTGGGGGCGGGAGGGCGGTACGAGCAGTACTTC. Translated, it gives CASSLGAGGRYEQYF.